Following are 5 T cell receptor beta chains from one sample sequenced in a study of T-cell reconstitution after alpha-beta-depleted transplantation in children. Unique molecular identifiers tagged the TCRbeta library. TCRdb re-analysed the PCR reads in MiXCR, keeping a single row per CDR3 protein. The repertoire holds some 200,000 distinct CDR3 sequences, with 13% to 15% as singletons. The sample was PBMCs from the stem cell graft donor, taken from the stem cell graft. These receptors all stem from a human donor who donated a stem cell graft to a child with acute lymphoblastic leukemia.

This clonotype has at least ten counts. V gene TRBV10-3 combines with J gene TRBJ2-1, with 7 bases fitting TRBD2. The CDR3 consists of 13 residues. Trimming took 8 bases from V and 2 from J; bases not matched to a gene: 3. The germline V gene encodes CDR1 ENHRY and CDR2 SYGVKD. This chain's CDR3 is CAISREAYNEQFF. The CDR3 DNA is TGTGCCATCTCCCGGGAGGCCTACAATGAGCAGTTCTTC.

This chain links TRBV7-9 with TRBJ2-7; 9 bases are a match to TRBD1. CDR1 and CDR2 from the germline V gene are SEHNR and FQNEAQ (reference sequence). CDR3 length: 14 amino acids. The V and J ends lost 5 bases and 3 bases, in that order; junction bases with no gene match: 5. CDR3 in amino acids: CASSAGQGYYEQYF. In nucleotides, the CDR3 is TGTGCCAGCAGCGCGGGACAGGGTTACTACGAGCAGTACTTC.

A few counts support this clonotype. V and J are TRBV18 and TRBJ2-1; D ambiguous. Germline V gene sequence: CDR1 KGHSH, CDR2 LQKENI. The CDR3 extends over 16 amino acids. Trimming left V 0 bases short and J 4 bases short, with 13 bases between. The CDR3 sequence is CASSPPYQFGYNEQFF. CDR3 nucleotides: TGTGCCAGCTCACCACCGTATCAATTCGGGTACAATGAGCAGTTCTTC.

This clonotype was detected many times. The chain employs TRBV10-3 and TRBJ1-1, with D uncertain. The CDR3 runs to 14 residues. From germline, CDR1 is ENHRY and CDR2 SYGVKD. The V end lost 6 bases, the J end lost 5 bases, and 16 bases lay between the germline ends. In DNA form, the CDR3 reads TGTGCCATCAGACCCCCCGAGGGTGGAACTGAAGCTTTCTTT. Protein: CAIRPPEGGTEAFF.

The rearrangement uses TRBV28 and TRBJ1-1; D call uncertain. V was shortened by 2 bases and J by 3 bases, with 10 bases between the two germline ends. Germline lookup yields CDR1 MDHEN and CDR2 SYDVKM. CDR3 length: 14 amino acids. CDR3 DNA: TGTGCCAGCAGTTTAGAGGGCAGAGACACTGAAGCTTTCTTT. This sequence encodes CASSLEGRDTEAFF.